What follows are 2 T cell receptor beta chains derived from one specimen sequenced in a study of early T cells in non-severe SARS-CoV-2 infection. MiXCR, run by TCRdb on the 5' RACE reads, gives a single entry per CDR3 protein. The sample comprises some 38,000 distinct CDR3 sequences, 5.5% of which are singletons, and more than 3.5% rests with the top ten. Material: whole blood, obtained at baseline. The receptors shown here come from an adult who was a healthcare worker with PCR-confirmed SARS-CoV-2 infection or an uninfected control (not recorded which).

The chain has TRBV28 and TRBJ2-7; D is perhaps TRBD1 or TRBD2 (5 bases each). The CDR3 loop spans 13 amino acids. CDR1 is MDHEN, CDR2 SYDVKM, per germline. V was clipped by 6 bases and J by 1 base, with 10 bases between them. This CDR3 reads CASRARGSYEQYF. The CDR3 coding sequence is TGTGCCAGCAGGGCGAGGGGTTCCTACGAGCAGTACTTC.

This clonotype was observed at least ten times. Here the CDR3 DNA reads TGTGCCAGCAGCTCAACTAGCGGGGGATGGCAAGAGACCCAGTACTTC. It encodes CASSSTSGGWQETQYF. This sequence joins TRBV7-9 and TRBJ2-5, with 11 nucleotides matching TRBD2. V lost 4 bases, J lost 2 bases, and 6 bases stayed unmatched. CDR1 and CDR2 from the germline V gene are SEHNR and FQNEAQ (reference sequence). The CDR3 consists of 16 residues.